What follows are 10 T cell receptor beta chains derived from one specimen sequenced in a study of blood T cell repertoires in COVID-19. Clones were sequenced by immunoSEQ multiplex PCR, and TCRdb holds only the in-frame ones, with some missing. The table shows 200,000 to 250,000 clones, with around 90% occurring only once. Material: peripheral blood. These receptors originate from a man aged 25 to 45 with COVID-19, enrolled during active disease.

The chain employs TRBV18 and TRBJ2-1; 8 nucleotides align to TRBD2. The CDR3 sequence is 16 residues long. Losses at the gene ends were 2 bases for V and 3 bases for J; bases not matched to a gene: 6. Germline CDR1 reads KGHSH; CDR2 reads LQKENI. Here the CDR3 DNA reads TGTGCCAGCTCACCAAAACTAGCGGAGCTCTACAATGAGCAGTTCTTC. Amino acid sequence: CASSPKLAELYNEQFF. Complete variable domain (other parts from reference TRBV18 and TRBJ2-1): NAGVMQNPRHLVRRRGQEARLRCSPMKGHSHVYWYRQLPEEGLKFMVYLQKENIIDESGMPKERFSAEFPKEGPSILRIQQVVRGDSAAYFCASSPKLAELYNEQFFGPGTRLTVL.

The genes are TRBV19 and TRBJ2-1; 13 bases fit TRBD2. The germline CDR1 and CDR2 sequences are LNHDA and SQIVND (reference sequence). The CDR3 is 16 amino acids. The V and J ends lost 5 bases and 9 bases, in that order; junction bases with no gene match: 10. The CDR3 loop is CASSALSWTSGSEQFF. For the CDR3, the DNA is TGTGCCAGTAGTGCTCTATCGTGGACTAGCGGGAGTGAGCAGTTCTTC.

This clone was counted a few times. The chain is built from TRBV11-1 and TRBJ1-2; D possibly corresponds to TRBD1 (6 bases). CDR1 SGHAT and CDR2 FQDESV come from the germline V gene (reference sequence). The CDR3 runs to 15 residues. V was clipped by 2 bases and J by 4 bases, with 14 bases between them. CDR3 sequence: CASSLNSGTRYGYTF. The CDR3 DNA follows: TGTGCCAGCAGCTTAAATTCCGGGACACGCTATGGCTACACCTTC.

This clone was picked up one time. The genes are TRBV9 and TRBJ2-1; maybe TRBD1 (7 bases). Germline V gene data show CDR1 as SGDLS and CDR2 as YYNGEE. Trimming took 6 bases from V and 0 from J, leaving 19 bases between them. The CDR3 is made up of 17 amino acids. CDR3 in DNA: TGTGCCAGCACCCAAGGGGGTCAGGGGGGCTCCTACAATGAGCAGTTCTTC. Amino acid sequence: CASTQGGQGGSYNEQFF.

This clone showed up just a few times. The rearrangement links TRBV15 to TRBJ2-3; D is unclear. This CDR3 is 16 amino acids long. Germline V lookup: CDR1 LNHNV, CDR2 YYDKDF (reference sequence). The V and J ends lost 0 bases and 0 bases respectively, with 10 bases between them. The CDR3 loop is CATSRDTVQSTDTQYF. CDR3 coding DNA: TGTGCCACCAGCAGAGATACGGTACAGAGCACAGATACGCAGTATTTT.

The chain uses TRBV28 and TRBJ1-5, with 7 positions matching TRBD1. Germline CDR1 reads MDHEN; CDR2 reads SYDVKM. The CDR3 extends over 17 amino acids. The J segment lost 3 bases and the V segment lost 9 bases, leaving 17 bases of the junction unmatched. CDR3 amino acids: CASTSPGQLLNNQPQHF. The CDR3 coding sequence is TGTGCCAGTACGTCCCCGGGACAGCTCCTTAACAATCAGCCCCAGCATTTT.

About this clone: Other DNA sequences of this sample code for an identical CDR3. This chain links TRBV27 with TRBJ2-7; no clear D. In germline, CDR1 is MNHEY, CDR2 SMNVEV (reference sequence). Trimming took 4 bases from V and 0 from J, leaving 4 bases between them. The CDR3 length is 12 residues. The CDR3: CASSSSSYEQYF. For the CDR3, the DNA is TGTGCCAGCAGTTCCAGCTCCTACGAGCAGTACTTC.

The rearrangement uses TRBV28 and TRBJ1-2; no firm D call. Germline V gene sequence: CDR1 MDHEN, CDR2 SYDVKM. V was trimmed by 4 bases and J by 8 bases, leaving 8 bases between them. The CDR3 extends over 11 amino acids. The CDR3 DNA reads TGTGCCAGCAGTTCCTTCCAGGGCTACACCTTC. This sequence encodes CASSSFQGYTF.

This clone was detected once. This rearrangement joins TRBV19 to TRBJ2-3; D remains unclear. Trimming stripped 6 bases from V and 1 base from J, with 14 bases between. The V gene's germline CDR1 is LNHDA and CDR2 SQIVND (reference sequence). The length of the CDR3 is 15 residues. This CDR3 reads CASSTSYAGTDTQYF. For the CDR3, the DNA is TGTGCCAGTAGCACATCATACGCAGGCACAGATACGCAGTATTTT. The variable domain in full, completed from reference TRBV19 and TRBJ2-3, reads DGGITQSPKYLFRKEGQNVTLSCEQNLNHDAMYWYRQDPGQGLRLIYYSQIVNDFQKGDIAEGYSVSREKKESFPLTVTSAQKNPTAFYLCASSTSYAGTDTQYFGPGTRLTVL.

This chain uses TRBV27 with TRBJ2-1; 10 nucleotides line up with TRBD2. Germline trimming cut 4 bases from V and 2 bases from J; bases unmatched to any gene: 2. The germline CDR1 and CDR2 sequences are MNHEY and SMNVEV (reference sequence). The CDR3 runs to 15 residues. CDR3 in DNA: TGTGCCAGCAGTTACCTAGCGGGAGCCTACAATGAGCAGTTCTTC. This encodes CASSYLAGAYNEQFF.